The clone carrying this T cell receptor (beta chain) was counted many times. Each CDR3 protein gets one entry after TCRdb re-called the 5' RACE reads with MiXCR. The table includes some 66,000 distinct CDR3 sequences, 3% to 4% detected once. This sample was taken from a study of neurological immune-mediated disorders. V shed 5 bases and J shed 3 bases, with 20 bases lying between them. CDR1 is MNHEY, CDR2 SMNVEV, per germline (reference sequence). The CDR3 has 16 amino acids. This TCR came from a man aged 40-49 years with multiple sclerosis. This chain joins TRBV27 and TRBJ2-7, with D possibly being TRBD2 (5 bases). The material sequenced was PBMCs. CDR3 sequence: CASSLFHGLPHYEQYF. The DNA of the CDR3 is TGTGCCAGCAGTCTTTTTCATGGACTCCCACACTACGAGCAGTACTTC.